This entry describes one T cell receptor (beta chain). V lost 4 bases and J 4 bases, leaving 9 bases between the germline ends. Per the germline V gene, CDR1 is SQVTM and CDR2 is ANQGSEA. This CDR3 region has 12 residues. This entry belongs to a study of tumor-infiltrating lymphocytes in primary liver carcinoma. Starting material of 500 ng total RNA yielded TCR beta cDNA via a constant-region primer. It was through three nested multiplex PCR rounds of slightly modified ARM-PCR that TCR beta libraries arose. With TRBV1-TRBV30 forward primers and a C-beta reverse primer, the first two PCR rounds were run for 10 to 11 cycles each. Via MiXCR, TCRdb re-called the multiplex PCR reads, giving one row per CDR3 protein. This table holds about 120,000 distinct CDR3 sequences, around two thirds found once. Co-extraction of both nucleic acids (RNA and DNA) used about 17-31 mg of unsorted bulk tissue. Surgical resection was the treatment these patients received for primary liver carcinoma.

The receptor's source is a woman aged 55-70 years with primary liver carcinoma and hepatitis B virus infection. This rearrangement joins TRBV29-1 to TRBJ2-3; D remains unclear. Sequenced material: tumor-adjacent normal liver tissue. CDR3 nucleotides: TGCAGCGTTGCCCCGCGAGCAGATACGCAGTATTTT. Translation gives CSVAPRADTQYF.